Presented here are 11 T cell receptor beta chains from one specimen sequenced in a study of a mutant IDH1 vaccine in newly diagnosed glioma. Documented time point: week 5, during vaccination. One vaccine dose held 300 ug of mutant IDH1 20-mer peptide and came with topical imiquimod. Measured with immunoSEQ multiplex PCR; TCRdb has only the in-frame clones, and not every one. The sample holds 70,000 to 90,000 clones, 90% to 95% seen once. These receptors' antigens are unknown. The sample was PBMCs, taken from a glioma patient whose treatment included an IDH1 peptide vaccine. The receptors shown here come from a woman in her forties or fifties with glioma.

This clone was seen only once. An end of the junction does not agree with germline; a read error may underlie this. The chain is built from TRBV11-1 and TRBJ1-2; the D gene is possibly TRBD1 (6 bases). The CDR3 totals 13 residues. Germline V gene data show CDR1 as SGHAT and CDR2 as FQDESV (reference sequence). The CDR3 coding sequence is TGTGCCAGCAGCACACAGGGCAACTACGGCTACACCTTC. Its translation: CASSTQGNYGYTF.

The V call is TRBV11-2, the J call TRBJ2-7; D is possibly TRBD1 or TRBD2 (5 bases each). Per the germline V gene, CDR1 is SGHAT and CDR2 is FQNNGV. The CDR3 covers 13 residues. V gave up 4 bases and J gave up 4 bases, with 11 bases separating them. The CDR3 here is CASSWDPTYEQYF. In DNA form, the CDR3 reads TGTGCCAGCAGCTGGGACCCCACTTACGAGCAGTACTTC.

CDR3: CASSPQGQPYEQYF. The DNA for the CDR3 is TGTGCCAGTAGTCCCCAGGGACAGCCCTACGAGCAGTACTTC. The chain uses TRBV19 and TRBJ2-5, with 7 bases that match TRBD1. The DNA end favors TRBJ2-7, so the J call may be wrong. The CDR3 spans 14 residues. CDR1 is LNHDA, CDR2 SQIVND, per germline (reference sequence).

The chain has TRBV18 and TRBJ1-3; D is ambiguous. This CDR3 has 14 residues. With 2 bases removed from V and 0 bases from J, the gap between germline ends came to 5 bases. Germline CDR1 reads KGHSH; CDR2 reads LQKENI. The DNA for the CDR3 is TGTGCCAGCTCACCAGAAGGCTCTGGAAACACCATATATTTT. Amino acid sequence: CASSPEGSGNTIYF.

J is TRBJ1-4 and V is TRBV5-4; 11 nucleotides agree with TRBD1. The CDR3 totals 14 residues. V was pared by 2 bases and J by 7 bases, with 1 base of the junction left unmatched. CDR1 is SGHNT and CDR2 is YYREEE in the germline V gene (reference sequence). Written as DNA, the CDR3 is TGTGCCAGCAGCTTCGGACAGGGGGCTGAAAAACTGTTTTTT. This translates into CASSFGQGAEKLFF.

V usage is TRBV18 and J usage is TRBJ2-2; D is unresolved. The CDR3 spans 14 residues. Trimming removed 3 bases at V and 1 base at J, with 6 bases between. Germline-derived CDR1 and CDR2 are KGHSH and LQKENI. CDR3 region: CASSPQMNTGELFF. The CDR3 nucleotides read TGTGCCAGCTCACCCCAGATGAACACCGGGGAGCTGTTTTTT.

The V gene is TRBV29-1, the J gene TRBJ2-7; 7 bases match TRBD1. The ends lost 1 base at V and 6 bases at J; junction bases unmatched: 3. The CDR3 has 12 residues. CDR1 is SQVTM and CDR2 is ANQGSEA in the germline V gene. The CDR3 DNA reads TGCAGCGTTGAAGGACAGGGCGGCGAGCAGTACTTC. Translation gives CSVEGQGGEQYF.

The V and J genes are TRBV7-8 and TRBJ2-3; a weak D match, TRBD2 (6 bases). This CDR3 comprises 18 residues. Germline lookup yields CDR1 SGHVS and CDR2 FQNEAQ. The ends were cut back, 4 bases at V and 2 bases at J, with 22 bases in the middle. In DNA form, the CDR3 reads TGTGCCAGCAGCTACGTCAGACGGGACTTCGCCTCCACAGATACGCAGTATTTT. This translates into CASSYVRRDFASTDTQYF.

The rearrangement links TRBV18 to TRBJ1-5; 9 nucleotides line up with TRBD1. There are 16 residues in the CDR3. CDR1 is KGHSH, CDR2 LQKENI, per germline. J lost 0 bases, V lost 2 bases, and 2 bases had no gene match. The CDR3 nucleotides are TGTGCCAGCTCACCAAGGACAGGGGCTAGCAATCAGCCCCAGCATTTT. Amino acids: CASSPRTGASNQPQHF.

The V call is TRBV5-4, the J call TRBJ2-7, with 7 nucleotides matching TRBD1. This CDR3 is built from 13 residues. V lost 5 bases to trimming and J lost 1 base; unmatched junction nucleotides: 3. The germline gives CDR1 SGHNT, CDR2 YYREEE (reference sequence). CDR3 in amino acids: CASSDRVSYEQYF. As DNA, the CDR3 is TGTGCCAGCAGTGACAGGGTGTCCTACGAGCAGTACTTC.

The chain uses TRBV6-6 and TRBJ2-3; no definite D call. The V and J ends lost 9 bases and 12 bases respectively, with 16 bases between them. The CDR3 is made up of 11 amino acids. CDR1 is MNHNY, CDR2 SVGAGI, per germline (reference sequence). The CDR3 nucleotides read TGTGCCAGTCGAGACTCCACGTCTCAGTATTTT. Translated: CASRDSTSQYF.